This T cell receptor beta chain originates from a study of graft-versus-host responses after intestinal transplantation. Whole-study findings and limits: High graft-versus-host to host-versus-graft clonal ratios were seen in allografts of patients with graft-donor T cell macrochimerism. GvH clones detected in recipient marrow included some appearing first in ileum or blood.

Germline-derived CDR1 and CDR2 are SGDLS and YYNGEE. This CDR3 is 14 amino acids long. The V end lost 0 bases, the J end lost 4 bases, and 8 bases lay between the germline ends. Repertoires were generated with immunoSEQ multiplex PCR, while TCRdb's copy carries only in-frame clones and drops some. The sample has tens of thousands of clones, just under 95% seen once; the top ten hold about 0.78%. On this clone: Its antigen is currently unknown.

This specimen was PBMCs, taken 16 days after intestinal transplant. This sequence originates from a human patient who received an intestinal transplant, so some T cells may come from the graft donor. The chain employs TRBV9 and TRBJ2-1, with D unresolved. The CDR3 sequence is CASSVADLYNEQFF. DNA of the CDR3: TGTGCCAGCAGCGTAGCGGACCTTTACAATGAGCAGTTCTTC.